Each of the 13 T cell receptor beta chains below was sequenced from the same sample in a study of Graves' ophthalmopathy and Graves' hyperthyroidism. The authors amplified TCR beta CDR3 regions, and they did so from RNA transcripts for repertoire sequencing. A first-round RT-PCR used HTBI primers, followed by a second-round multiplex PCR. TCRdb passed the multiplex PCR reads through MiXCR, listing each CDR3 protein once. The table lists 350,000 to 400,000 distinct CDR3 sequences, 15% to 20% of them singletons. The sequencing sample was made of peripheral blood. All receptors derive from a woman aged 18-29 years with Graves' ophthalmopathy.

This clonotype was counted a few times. Here the CDR3 DNA reads TGTGCCAGCAGCCGGGGCGGGGGAAGCTCCTACGAGCAGTACTTC. Amino acid sequence: CASSRGGGSSYEQYF. The V gene is TRBV7-2, the J gene TRBJ2-7; TRBD2 aligns across 7 bases. This CDR3 is built from 15 residues. Germline CDR1 is SGHTA and CDR2 is FQGNSA. The ends lost 5 bases at V and 0 bases at J; junction bases unmatched: 7.

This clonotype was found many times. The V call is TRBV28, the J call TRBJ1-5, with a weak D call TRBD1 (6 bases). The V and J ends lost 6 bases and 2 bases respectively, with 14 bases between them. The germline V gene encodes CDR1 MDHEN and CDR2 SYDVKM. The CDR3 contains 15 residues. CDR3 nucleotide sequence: TGTGCCAGCAGCCAACAGGGAGGCGGCAATCAGCCCCAGCATTTT. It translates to CASSQQGGGNQPQHF. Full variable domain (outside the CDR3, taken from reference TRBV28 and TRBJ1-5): DVKVTQSSRYLVKRTGEKVFLECVQDMDHENMFWYRQDPGLGLRLIYFSYDVKMKEKGDIPEGYSVSREKKERFSLILESASTNQTSMYLCASSQQGGGNQPQHFGDGTRLSIL.

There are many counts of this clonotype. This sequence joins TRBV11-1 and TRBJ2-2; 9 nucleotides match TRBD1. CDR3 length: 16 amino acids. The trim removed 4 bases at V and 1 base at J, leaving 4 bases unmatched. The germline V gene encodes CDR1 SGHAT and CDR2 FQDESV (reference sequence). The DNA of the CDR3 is TGTGCCAGCAGCTCCTGGGACAGGGAGAACACCGGGGAGCTGTTTTTT. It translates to CASSSWDRENTGELFF.

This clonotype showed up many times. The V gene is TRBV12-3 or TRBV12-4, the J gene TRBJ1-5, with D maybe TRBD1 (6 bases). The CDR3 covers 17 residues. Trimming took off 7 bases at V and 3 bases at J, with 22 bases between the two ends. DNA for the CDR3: TGTGCCAGCACCTACCTATTGGGGGCGAGCCCCAATCAGCCCCAGCATTTT. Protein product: CASTYLLGASPNQPQHF.

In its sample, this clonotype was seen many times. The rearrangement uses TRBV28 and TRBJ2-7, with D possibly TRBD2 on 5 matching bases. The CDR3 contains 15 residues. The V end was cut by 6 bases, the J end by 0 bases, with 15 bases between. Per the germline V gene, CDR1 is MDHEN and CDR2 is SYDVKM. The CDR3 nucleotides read TGTGCCAGCAGCCCCTTCGGGGTACTCTCCTACGAGCAGTACTTC. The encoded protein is CASSPFGVLSYEQYF. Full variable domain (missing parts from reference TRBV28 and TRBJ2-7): DVKVTQSSRYLVKRTGEKVFLECVQDMDHENMFWYRQDPGLGLRLIYFSYDVKMKEKGDIPEGYSVSREKKERFSLILESASTNQTSMYLCASSPFGVLSYEQYFGPGTRLTVT.

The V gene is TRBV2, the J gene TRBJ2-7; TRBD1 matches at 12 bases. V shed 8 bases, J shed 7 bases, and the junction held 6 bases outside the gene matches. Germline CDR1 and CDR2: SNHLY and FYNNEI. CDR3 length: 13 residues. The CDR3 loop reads CASVRDRGQEQYF. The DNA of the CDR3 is TGTGCCAGCGTCCGGGACAGGGGGCAGGAGCAGTACTTC.

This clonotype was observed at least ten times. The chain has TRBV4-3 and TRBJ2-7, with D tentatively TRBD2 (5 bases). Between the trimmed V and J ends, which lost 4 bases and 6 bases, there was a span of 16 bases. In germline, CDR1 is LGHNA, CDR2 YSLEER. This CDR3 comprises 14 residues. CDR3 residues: CASSPTGLGSEQYF. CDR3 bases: TGCGCCAGCAGCCCCACGGGGTTAGGGAGCGAGCAGTACTTC.

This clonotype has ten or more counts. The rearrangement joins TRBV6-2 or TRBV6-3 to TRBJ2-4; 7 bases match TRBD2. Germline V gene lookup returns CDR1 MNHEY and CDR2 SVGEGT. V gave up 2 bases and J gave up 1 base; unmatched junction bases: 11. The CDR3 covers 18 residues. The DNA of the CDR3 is TGTGCCAGCAGTTACCCTCCCTGGACTAGGGGCGCCAAAAACATTCAGTACTTC. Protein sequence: CASSYPPWTRGAKNIQYF.

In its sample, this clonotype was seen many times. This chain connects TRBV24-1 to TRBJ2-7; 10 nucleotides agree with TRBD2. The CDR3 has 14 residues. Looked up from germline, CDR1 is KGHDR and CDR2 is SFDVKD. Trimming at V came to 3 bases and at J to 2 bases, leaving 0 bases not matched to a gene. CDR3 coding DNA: TGTGCCACCAGTGATAGCGGGGGGGCCTACGAGCAGTACTTC. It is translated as CATSDSGGAYEQYF.

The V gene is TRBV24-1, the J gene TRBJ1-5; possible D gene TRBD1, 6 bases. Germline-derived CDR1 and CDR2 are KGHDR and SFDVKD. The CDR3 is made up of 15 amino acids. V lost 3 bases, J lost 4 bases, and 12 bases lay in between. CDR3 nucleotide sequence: TGTGCCACCAGTGATGGCCGGGGGCCAAATCAGCCCCAGCATTTT. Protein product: CATSDGRGPNQPQHF.

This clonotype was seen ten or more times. This chain's CDR3 is CASSGGDVSYEQYF. In DNA, the CDR3 is TGTGCCAGCAGCGGGGGGGACGTCTCCTACGAGCAGTACTTC. V and J are TRBV27 and TRBJ2-7, with 8 bases lining up with TRBD2. Trimming removed 6 bases from V and 0 bases from J; junction bases left unmatched: 4. Looked up from germline, CDR1 is MNHEY and CDR2 is SMNVEV (reference sequence). The CDR3 is 14 amino acids.

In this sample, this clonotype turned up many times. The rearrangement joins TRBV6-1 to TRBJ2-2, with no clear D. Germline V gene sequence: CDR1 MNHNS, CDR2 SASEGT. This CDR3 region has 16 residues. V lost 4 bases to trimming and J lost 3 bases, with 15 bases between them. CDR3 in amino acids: CASSVLANLDTGELFF. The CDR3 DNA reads TGTGCCAGCAGTGTTTTGGCAAACCTCGACACCGGGGAGCTGTTTTTT.

CDR3 loop: CASKRFMTANGYTF. CDR3 sequence (DNA): TGTGCCAGTAAGAGATTCATGACAGCGAATGGCTACACCTTC. The chain carries TRBV7-9 and TRBJ1-2, with D possibly matching TRBD1 (5 bases). Germline values: CDR1 SEHNR, CDR2 FQNEAQ (reference sequence). This CDR3 region has 14 residues. Trimming removed 9 bases at V and 6 bases at J, with 20 bases between.